This TCR beta chain emerged from a study of cytomegalovirus exposure and HLA in healthy donors. A multiplex PCR was run with 60 Vbeta primers and 13 Jbeta primers. The data were produced by immunoSEQ multiplex PCR, yet TCRdb's version contains in-frame clones alone and is incomplete. The table shows under 150,000 clones, with approximately 84% occurring only once. V lost 6 bases to trimming and J lost 3 bases; unmatched junction nucleotides: 16. This CDR3 is built from 17 residues. Germline CDR1 and CDR2: MNHEY and SMNVEV (reference sequence). The chain carries TRBV27 and TRBJ1-1; 7 bases fit TRBD1. This TCR came from a boy aged 2 to 10 in good health and CMV-seronegative. Sequenced input: PBMCs. The CDR3 spells CASSSRGISGWDTEAFF. CDR3 bases: TGTGCCAGCAGCTCCAGGGGGATTTCGGGTTGGGACACTGAAGCTTTCTTT.